These T cell receptor beta chains were read from a single sample in a study of patients and donors after allogeneic stem cell transplantation. Using its own MiXCR run on the RT-PCR reads, TCRdb lists one record per CDR3 protein. The table lists approximately 11,000 distinct CDR3 sequences, less than 25% of them singletons, with more than 50% in the top ten. Sequences were obtained from blood, either unsorted or a sorted T cell fraction (not recorded which). The source of these receptors is a human donor who was either an allogeneic HSCT recipient or a stem cell or donor lymphocyte infusion donor (not recorded which). It is not recorded whose cells these are; they may come from a transplant donor. The CDR3 runs from the conserved cysteine through the conserved F or W. Fields, in order: CDR3 length, clone size, V gene, J gene, D gene, CDR3 protein, CDR3 DNA. D genes are given only for firm matches. Some rows mark clone size as missing; the rest say once, few, many or name a class of expanded clone.

>13|few|TRBV5-5|TRBJ1-6|NA
CASSLDFNSPLHF
TGTGCCAGCAGCTTGGACTTTAATTCACCCCTCCACTTT
>15|NA|TRBV20-1|TRBJ2-1|TRBD2
CSARDASGGADEQFF
TGCAGTGCTAGAGATGCCAGCGGGGGGGCGGATGAGCAGTTCTTC
>16|NA|TRBV19|TRBJ1-5|NA
CASSIDNMGLRQPQHF
TGTGCCAGTAGTATAGATAATATGGGGTTACGTCAGCCCCAGCATTTT
>14|NA|TRBV20-1|TRBJ1-2|TRBD1
CSARDRGPLDGYTF
TGCAGTGCTAGAGACAGGGGGCCCCTTGATGGCTACACCTTC
>15|few|TRBV20-1|TRBJ1-1|NA
CSARQELIMNTEAFF
TGCAGTGCTAGACAGGAACTTATTATGAACACTGAAGCTTTCTTT
>12|many|TRBV6-5|TRBJ1-3|NA
CASSSTGDTIYF
TGTGCCAGCAGTTCAACAGGTGACACCATATATTTT
>14|NA|TRBV6-2/TRBV6-3|TRBJ1-3|NA
CASSSGFSGNTIYF
TGTGCCAGCAGTTCAGGATTCTCTGGAAACACCATATATTTT
>12|few|TRBV11-2|TRBJ1-2|NA
CASSSPGGSYTF
TGTGCCAGCAGCTCCCCGGGAGGGAGCTACACCTTC
>20|many|TRBV18|TRBJ1-4|NA
CASSPRSWDLLPATNEKLFF
TGTGCCAGCTCACCACGGTCCTGGGACCTCCTACCGGCAACTAATGAAAAACTGTTTTTT
>14|few|TRBV7-9|TRBJ1-2|NA
CASSLPTGNYGYTF
TGTGCCAGCAGCCTCCCGACGGGTAACTATGGCTACACCTTC
>15|NA|TRBV3-1|TRBJ2-2|NA
CASSRAAKNTGELFF
TGTGCCAGCAGCCGAGCGGCAAAAAACACCGGGGAGCTGTTTTTT
>14|NA|TRBV7-2|TRBJ2-2|TRBD2
CASSRAGWGGELFF
TGTGCCAGCAGCCGAGCGGGGTGGGGCGGGGAGCTGTTTTTT
>15|NA|TRBV20-1|TRBJ2-1|TRBD1
CSAVPLDRGTNEQFF
TGCAGTGCGGTGCCTTTGGACAGGGGAACGAATGAGCAGTTCTTC
>13|NA|TRBV4-3|TRBJ2-3|NA
CASSQVGPDTQYF
TGCGCCAGCAGCCAAGTCGGTCCAGATACGCAGTATTTT
>14|few|TRBV7-2|TRBJ1-6|NA
CASSLNPENSPLHF
TGTGCCAGCAGCTTAAATCCAGAAAATTCACCCCTCCACTTT
>20|few|TRBV11-2|TRBJ1-1|TRBD1
CASSPRRQGAQGGMNTEAFF
TGTGCCAGCAGCCCGCGGAGACAGGGGGCCCAAGGCGGCATGAACACTGAAGCTTTCTTT
>11|NA|TRBV2|TRBJ2-7|NA
CASAVGYEQYF
TGTGCCAGTGCCGTAGGGTACGAGCAGTACTTC
>14|many|TRBV20-1|TRBJ1-1|TRBD1
CSATRTGSTTEAFF
TGCAGTGCTACCCGGACAGGGAGTACCACTGAAGCTTTCTTT
>13|few|TRBV30|TRBJ1-2|TRBD1
CAWGTGGQAGYTF
TGTGCCTGGGGGACAGGGGGCCAAGCGGGCTACACCTTC
>16|NA|TRBV7-9|TRBJ1-1|NA
CASSFVRQSSNTEAFF
TGTGCCAGCAGCTTTGTCCGACAATCCTCGAACACTGAAGCTTTCTTT
>14|few|TRBV10-3|TRBJ2-7|TRBD2
CAIRASGNSYEQYF
TGTGCCATCAGGGCTAGCGGGAACTCCTACGAGCAGTACTTC
>14|NA|TRBV19|TRBJ1-2|NA
CASSIRAGERGYTF
TGTGCCAGTAGTATTCGGGCAGGGGAGAGAGGCTACACCTTC
>11|many|TRBV5-6|TRBJ2-3|NA
CASSLGDTQYF
TGTGCCAGCAGCTTAGGAGATACGCAGTATTTT
>12|many|TRBV7-2|TRBJ1-1|NA
CASSHIDSKAFF
TGTGCCAGCAGCCATATTGACAGTAAAGCTTTCTTT
>13|NA|TRBV29-1|TRBJ1-1|TRBD1
CSVDRGLGTEAFF
TGCAGCGTTGACAGGGGGCTGGGCACTGAAGCTTTCTTT
>12|few|TRBV30|TRBJ2-1|NA
CAWSVRAAEQFF
TGTGCCTGGAGTGTACGGGCGGCTGAGCAGTTCTTC
>14|NA|TRBV12-3/TRBV12-4|TRBJ1-5|NA
CASSYDQGRQPQHF
TGTGCCAGCAGTTATGACCAGGGCCGGCAGCCCCAGCATTTT
>13|few|TRBV19|TRBJ2-3|TRBD2
CATAGEGTDTQYF
TGTGCCACCGCGGGGGAGGGCACAGATACGCAGTATTTT
>14|NA|TRBV14|TRBJ2-7|NA
CASSQDWALGEQYF
TGTGCCAGCAGCCAAGACTGGGCCCTTGGCGAGCAGTACTTC
>14|many|TRBV5-5|TRBJ2-5|NA
CASSLGLGRETQYF
TGTGCCAGCAGCTTGGGATTAGGGCGGGAGACCCAGTACTTC
>15|few|TRBV7-2|TRBJ2-3|TRBD2
CASSSLSGGANTQYF
TGTGCCAGCAGCTCCCTTAGCGGGGGGGCGAATACGCAGTATTTT
>15|few|TRBV9|TRBJ1-6|NA
CASSPGISYNSPLHF
TGTGCCAGCAGCCCCGGGATCTCCTATAATTCACCCCTCCACTTT
>16|NA|TRBV7-2|TRBJ2-1|TRBD1
CASRLPSGTGHTEQFF
TGTGCCAGCAGGCTACCCAGCGGGACAGGGCATACTGAGCAGTTCTTC
>15|many|TRBV7-2|TRBJ2-5|TRBD1
CASRYKGTGKETQYF
TGTGCCAGCAGATATAAAGGGACAGGGAAAGAGACCCAGTACTTC
>13|NA|TRBV20-1|TRBJ2-7|NA
CSARDRDGYEQYF
TGCAGTGCTAGAGACAGGGACGGCTACGAGCAGTACTTC
>14|few|TRBV5-1|TRBJ2-3|NA
CASSLEARTDTQYF
TGCGCCAGCAGCTTAGAAGCGAGGACAGATACGCAGTATTTT